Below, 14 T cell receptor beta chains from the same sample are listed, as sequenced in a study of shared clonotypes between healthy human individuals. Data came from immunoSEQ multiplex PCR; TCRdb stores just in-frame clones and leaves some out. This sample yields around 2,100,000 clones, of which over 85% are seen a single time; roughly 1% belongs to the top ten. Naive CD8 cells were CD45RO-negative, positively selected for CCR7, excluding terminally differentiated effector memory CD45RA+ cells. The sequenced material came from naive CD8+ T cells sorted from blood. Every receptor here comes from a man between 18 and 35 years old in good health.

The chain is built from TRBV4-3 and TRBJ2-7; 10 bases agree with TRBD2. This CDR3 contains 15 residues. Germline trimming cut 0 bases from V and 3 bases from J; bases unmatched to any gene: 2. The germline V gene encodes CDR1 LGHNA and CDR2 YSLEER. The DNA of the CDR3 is TGCGCCAGCAGCCAAGACGGGACTAGCGACTACGAGCAGTACTTC. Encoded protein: CASSQDGTSDYEQYF.

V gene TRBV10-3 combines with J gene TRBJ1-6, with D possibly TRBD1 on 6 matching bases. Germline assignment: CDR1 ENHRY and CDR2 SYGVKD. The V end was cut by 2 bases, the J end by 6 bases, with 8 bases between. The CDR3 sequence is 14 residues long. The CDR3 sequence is CAISETGSNSPLHF. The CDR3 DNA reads TGTGCCATCAGTGAGACAGGGAGTAATTCACCCCTCCACTTT.

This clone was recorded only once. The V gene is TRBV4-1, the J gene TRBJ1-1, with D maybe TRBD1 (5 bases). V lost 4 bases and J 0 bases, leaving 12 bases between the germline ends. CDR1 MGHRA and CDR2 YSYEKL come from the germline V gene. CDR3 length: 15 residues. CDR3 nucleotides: TGCGCCAGCAGCCTACCCTTGACAGTGAACACTGAAGCTTTCTTT. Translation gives CASSLPLTVNTEAFF.

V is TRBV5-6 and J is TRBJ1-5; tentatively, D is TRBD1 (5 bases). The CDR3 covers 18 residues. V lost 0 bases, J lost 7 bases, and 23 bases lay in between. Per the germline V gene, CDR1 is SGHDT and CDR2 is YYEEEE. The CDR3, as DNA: TGTGCCAGCAGCTTGGCGGATGTGGGGACTTGGATAGACCAGCCCCAGCATTTT. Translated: CASSLADVGTWIDQPQHF.

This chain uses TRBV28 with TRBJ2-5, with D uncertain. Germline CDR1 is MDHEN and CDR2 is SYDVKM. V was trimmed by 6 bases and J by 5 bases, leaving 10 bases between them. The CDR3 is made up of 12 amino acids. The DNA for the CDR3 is TGTGCCAGCAGGCTCCTCGGGGAGACCCAGTACTTC. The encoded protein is CASRLLGETQYF.

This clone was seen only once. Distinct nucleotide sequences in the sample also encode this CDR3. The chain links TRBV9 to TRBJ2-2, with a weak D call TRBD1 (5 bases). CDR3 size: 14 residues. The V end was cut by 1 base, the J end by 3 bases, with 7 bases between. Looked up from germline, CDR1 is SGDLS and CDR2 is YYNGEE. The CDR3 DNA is TGTGCCAGCAGCGTATCAGGGTACACCGGGGAGCTGTTTTTT. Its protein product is CASSVSGYTGELFF.

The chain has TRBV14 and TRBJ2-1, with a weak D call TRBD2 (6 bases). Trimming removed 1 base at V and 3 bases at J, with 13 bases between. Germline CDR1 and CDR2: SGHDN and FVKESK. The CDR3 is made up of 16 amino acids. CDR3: CASSQAWGGVYNEQFF. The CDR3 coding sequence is TGTGCCAGCAGCCAAGCCTGGGGAGGCGTCTACAATGAGCAGTTCTTC.

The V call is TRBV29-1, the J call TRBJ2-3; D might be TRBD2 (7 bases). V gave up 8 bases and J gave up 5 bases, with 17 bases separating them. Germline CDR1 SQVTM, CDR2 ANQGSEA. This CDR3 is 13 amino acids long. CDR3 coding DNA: TGCAGCACAGAGGGGGGGCGCGTAGATACGCAGTATTTT. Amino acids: CSTEGGRVDTQYF.

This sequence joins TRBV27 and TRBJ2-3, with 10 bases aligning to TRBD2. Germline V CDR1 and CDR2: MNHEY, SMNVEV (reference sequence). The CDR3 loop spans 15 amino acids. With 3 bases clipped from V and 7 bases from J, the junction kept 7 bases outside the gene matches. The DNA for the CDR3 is TGTGCCAGCAGTTTGGTACTAGCGGGGCCGAATACGCAGTATTTT. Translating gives CASSLVLAGPNTQYF.

The CDR3 DNA reads TGTGCCAGCAGTGAATCGTGGACAGTAATATATGGCTACACCTTC. Its protein product is CASSESWTVIYGYTF. V gene TRBV2 combines with J gene TRBJ1-2, with D perhaps TRBD1 (6 bases). V was trimmed by 2 bases and J by 5 bases, leaving 15 bases between them. CDR1 and CDR2 from the germline V gene are SNHLY and FYNNEI. This CDR3 region has 15 residues.

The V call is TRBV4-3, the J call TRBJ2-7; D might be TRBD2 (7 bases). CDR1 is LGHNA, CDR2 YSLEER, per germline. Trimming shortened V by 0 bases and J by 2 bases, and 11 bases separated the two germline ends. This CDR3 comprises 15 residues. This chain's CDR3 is CASSQEGGGPYEQYF. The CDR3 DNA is TGCGCCAGCAGCCAAGAAGGGGGGGGGCCCTACGAGCAGTACTTC.

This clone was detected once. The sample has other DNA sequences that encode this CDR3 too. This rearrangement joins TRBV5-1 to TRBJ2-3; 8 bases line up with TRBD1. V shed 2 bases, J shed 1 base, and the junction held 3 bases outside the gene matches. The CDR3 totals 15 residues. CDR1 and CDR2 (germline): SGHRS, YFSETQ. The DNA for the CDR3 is TGCGCCAGCAGCTTAGGACAGGGAGGCACAGATACGCAGTATTTT. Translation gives CASSLGQGGTDTQYF.

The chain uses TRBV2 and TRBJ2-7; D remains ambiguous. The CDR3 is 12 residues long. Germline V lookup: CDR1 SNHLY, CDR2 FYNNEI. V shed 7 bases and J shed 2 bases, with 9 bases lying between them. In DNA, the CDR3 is TGTGCCAGCATGGCCGAGGCCTACGAGCAGTACTTC. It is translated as CASMAEAYEQYF.

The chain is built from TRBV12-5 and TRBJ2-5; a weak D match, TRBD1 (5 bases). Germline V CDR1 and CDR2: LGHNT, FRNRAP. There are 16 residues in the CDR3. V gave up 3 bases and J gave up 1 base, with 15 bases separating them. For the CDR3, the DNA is TGTGCTAGTGGTTTAGGGGTGGCCGGTCTCCAAGAGACCCAGTACTTC. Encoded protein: CASGLGVAGLQETQYF.